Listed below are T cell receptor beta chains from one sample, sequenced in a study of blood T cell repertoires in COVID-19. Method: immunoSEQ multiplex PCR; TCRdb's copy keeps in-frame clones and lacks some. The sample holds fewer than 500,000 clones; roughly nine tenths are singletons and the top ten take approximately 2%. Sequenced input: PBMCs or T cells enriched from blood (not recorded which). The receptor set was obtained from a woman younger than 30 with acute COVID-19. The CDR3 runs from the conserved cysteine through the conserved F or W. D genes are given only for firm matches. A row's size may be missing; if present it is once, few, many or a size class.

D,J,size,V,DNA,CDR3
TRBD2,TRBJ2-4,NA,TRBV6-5,TGTGCCAGCACCCCCGGGCCGGGACTAGCGGGGTCTGAGTACTTC,CASTPGPGLAGSEYF
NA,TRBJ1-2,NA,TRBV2,TGTGCCAGCAGTGGAGGGGAGGAGGAGGGCTACACCTTC,CASSGGEEEGYTF
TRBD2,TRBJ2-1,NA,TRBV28,TGTGCCAGCAGTTCCGGACTAGCCAATGAGCAGTTCTTC,CASSSGLANEQFF
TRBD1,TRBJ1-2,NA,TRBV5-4,TGTGCCAGCAGCTTGCCCACAGGGGATGGTGGCTACACCTTC,CASSLPTGDGGYTF
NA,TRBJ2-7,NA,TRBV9,TGTGCCAGCAGCGCGGGAGCCGCCCCATCCTACGAGCAGTACTTC,CASSAGAAPSYEQYF
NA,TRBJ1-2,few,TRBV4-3,TGCGCCAGCAGCCAAGAATGGGCGAGAGCTAACTATGGCTACACCTTC,CASSQEWARANYGYTF
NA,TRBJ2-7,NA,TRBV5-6,TGTGCCAGCAGCTTTGTCCTCGTGACGGGGGGCCGGTACGAGCAGTACTTC,CASSFVLVTGGRYEQYF
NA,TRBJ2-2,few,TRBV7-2,TGTGCCTCCGCGGCTAGCGTTACGGCCGGGGAGCTGTTTTTT,CASAASVTAGELFF
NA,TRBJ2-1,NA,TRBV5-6,TGTGCCAGCAGCTTGTATTCCGGGACACTGAAAAATCAGCAGTTCTTC,CASSLYSGTLKNQQFF
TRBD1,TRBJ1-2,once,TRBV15,TGTGCCACCAGCAGAGATTACCGGGACAGGGTTTTTTACTATGGCTACACCTTC,CATSRDYRDRVFYYGYTF
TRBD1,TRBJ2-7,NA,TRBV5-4,TGTGCCAGCAGCTGGGACAGGGCCGGATACGAGCAGTACTTC,CASSWDRAGYEQYF
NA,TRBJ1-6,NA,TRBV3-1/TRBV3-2,TGTGCCAGCAGCCTCTCGGGAACCTACTCACCCCTCCACTTT,CASSLSGTYSPLHF
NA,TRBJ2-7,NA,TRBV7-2,TGTGCCAGCAGCACTGTCTACGAGCAGTACTTC,CASSTVYEQYF
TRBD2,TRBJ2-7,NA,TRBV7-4,TGTGCCAGCAGCTTAGGGGGACTAGCGGGCTCCAACGAGCAGTACTTC,CASSLGGLAGSNEQYF
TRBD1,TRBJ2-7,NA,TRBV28,TGTGCCAGCAGCCCGACATCGACAGGGTATTACGAGCAGTACTTC,CASSPTSTGYYEQYF
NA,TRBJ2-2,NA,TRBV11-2,TGTGCCAGCAGCTTAGTGCCAGGGAACACCGGGGAGCTGTTTTTT,CASSLVPGNTGELFF
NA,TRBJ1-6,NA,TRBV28,TGTGCCAGCAGTTACGGCTATAATTCACCCCTCCACTTT,CASSYGYNSPLHF
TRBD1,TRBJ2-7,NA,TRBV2,TGTGCCAGCAGGGGACAGCGAACTGGGAGCGAGCAGTACTTC,CASRGQRTGSEQYF
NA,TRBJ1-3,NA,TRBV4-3,TGCGCCAGCAGCCAAGATCTGATGGGCAGTGGAAACACCATATATTTT,CASSQDLMGSGNTIYF
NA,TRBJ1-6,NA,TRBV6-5,TGTGCCAGCAGTTACGGCGGGGTTAGGGATTCACCCCTCCACTTT,CASSYGGVRDSPLHF
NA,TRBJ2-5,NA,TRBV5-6,TGTGCCAGCAGCTTGGGGTCAGGGGACCGTCAAGAGACCCAGTACTTC,CASSLGSGDRQETQYF
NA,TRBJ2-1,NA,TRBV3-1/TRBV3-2,TGTGCCAGCAGCCAAGTCGTGCCGGGACTTACCGACAATGAGCAGTTCTTC,CASSQVVPGLTDNEQFF
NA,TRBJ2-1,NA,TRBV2,TGTGCCAGCTCCCGACTAGTGGAGGACAATGAGCAGTTCTTC,CASSRLVEDNEQFF
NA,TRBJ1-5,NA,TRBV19,TGTGCCAGTAGCTCGGTAGAAACCCTATTTAGCAATCAGCCCCAGCATTTT,CASSSVETLFSNQPQHF
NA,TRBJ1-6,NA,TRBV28,TGTGCCAGCAGTTTGCTTGGGACAAATTCACCCCTCCACTTT,CASSLLGTNSPLHF
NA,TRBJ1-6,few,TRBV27,TGTGCCAGCAGTTTTAACCTAGAGGGTTCACCCCTCCACTTT,CASSFNLEGSPLHF